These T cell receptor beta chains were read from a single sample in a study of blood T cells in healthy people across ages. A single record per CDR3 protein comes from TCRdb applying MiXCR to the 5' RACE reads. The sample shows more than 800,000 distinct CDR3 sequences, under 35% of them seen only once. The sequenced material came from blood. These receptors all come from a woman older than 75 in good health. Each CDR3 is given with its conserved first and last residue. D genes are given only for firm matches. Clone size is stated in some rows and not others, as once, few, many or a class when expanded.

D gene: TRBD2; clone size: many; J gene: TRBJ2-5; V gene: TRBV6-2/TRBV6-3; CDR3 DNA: TGTGCCAGCAGAACTAGCGGGGGAACACAAGAGACCCAGTACTTC; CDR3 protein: CASRTSGGTQETQYF
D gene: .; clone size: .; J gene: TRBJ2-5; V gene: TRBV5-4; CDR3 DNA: TGTGCCAGCAGCTTGTTGGGGGTGGGGCGAGAGACCCAGTACTTC; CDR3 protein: CASSLLGVGRETQYF
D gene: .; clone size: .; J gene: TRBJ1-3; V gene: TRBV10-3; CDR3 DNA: TGTGCCATCAGTGATGGAAGCCTCTCTGGAAACACCATATATTTT; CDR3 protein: CAISDGSLSGNTIYF
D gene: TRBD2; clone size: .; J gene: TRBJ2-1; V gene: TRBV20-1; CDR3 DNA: TGCAGTGCTAGAGTCTTGCGGGGGGGCCGGAATGAGCAGTTCTTC; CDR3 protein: CSARVLRGGRNEQFF
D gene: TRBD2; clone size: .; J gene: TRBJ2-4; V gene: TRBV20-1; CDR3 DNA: TGCAGTGCTAGGGGCCTAGCGGGAGCGGCCAAAAACATTCAGTACTTC; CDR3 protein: CSARGLAGAAKNIQYF
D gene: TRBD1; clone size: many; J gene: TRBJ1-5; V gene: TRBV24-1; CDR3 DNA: TGTGCCACCAGTGCCAGGACAGGCATCGAGCCCCAGCATTTT; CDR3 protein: CATSARTGIEPQHF
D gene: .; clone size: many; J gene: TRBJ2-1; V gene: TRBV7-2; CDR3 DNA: TGTGCCAGCAGCTTTGGGAATAGTGAGCAGTTCTTC; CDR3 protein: CASSFGNSEQFF
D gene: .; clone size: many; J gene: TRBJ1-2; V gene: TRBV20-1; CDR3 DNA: TGCAGTGCTAGAGACCGGACTAACAGGGCTGGTGGCTACACCTTC; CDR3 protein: CSARDRTNRAGGYTF
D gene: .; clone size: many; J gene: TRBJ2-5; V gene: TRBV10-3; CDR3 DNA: TGTGCCATCAGTGAGTCGAAGGCCCAAGAGACCCAGTACTTC; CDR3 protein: CAISESKAQETQYF
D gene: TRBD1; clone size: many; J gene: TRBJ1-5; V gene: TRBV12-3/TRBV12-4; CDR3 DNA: TGTGCCAGCAGCGACCAGCGACAGGGGTTTCAGCCCCAGCATTTT; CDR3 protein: CASSDQRQGFQPQHF
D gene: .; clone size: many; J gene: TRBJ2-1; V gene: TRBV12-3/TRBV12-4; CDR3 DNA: TGTGCCAGCAGCCCCGGACTTCTTAGTTACAATGAGCAGTTCTTC; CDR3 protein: CASSPGLLSYNEQFF
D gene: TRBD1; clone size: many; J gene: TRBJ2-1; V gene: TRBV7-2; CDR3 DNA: TGTGCCAGCAGCTTACCCGGGACAGGGGACAATGAGCAGTTCTTC; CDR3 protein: CASSLPGTGDNEQFF
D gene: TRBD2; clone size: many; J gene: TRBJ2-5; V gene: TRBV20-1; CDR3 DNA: TGCAGTGCTAGTGGTAGCGGGGGCTGGGAGACCCAGTACTTC; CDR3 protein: CSASGSGGWETQYF
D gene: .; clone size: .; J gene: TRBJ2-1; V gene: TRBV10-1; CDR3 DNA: TGCGCCGACTCGGACCGATGCCTGGGCGAGCAGTTCTTC; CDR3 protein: CADSDRCLGEQFF
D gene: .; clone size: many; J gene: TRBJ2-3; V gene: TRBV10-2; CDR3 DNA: TGCGCCAGCAGTGAATTGCGCGATACGCAGTATTTT; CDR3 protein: CASSELRDTQYF
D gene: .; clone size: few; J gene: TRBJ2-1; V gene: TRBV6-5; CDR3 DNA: TGTGCCAGCAGTTACTCGAAGGGAGCGACGTACAATGAGCAGTTCTTC; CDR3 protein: CASSYSKGATYNEQFF
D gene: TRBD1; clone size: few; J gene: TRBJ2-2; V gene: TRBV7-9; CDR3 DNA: TGTGCCAGCAGCGTAGGACAGGTTGCGAACACCGGGGAGCTGTTTTTT; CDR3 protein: CASSVGQVANTGELFF
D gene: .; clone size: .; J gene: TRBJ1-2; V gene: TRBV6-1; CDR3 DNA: TGTGCCAGCAGTGAAGCGCTCGGGGAGAGTGGCTACACCTTC; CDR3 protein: CASSEALGESGYTF
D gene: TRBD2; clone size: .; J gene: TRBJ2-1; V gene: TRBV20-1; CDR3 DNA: TGCAGTGCTACGTTTAGCGGGAATAACAATGAGCAGTTCTTC; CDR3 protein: CSATFSGNNNEQFF
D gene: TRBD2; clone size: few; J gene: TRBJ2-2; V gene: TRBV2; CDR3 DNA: TGTGCCAGCAGTGATCCGGGACTAAACACCGGGGAGCTGTTTTTT; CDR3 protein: CASSDPGLNTGELFF
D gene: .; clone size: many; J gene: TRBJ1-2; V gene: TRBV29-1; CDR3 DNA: TGCAGCGTTGAAGTTTCGGTTAACTATGGCTACACCTTC; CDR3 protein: CSVEVSVNYGYTF
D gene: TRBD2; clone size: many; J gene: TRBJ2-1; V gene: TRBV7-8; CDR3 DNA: TGTGCCAGCAGCTTAATGGGGGGGTCGAGCAATTCGTTCTTC; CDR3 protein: CASSLMGGSSNSFF
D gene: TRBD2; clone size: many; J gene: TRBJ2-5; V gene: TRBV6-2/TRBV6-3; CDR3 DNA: TGTGCCAGCTCCCGGACTAGCGGGAGAGAGACCCAGTACTTC; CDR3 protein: CASSRTSGRETQYF
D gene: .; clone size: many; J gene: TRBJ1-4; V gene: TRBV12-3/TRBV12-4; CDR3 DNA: TGTGCCAGCACCCCAGGCCAGGGAAAACTGTTTTTT; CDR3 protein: CASTPGQGKLFF
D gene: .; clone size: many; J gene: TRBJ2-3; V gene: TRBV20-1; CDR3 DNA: TGCAGTGCTTTCCCCCCTTCCACAGATACGCAGTATTTT; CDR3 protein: CSAFPPSTDTQYF
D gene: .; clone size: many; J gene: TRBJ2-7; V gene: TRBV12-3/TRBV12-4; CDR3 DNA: TGTGCCAGCGGGGGGATCTTTTCGGGGGAGCAGTACTTC; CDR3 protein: CASGGIFSGEQYF
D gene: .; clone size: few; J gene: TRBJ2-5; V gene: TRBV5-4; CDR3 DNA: TGTGCCAGCAGCTCCGCGGGCAGGGTGGGCGAGACCCAGTACTTC; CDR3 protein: CASSSAGRVGETQYF
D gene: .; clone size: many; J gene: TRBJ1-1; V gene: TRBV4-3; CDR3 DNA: TGCGCCAGCAGCCAAGGTTTAGAGTCCGCTGAAGCTTTCTTT; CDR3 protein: CASSQGLESAEAFF
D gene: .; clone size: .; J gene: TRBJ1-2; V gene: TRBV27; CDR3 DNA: TGTGCCAGCTCAAACAAGGCGGCGGGACTTCATAACTATGGCTACACCTTC; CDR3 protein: CASSNKAAGLHNYGYTF
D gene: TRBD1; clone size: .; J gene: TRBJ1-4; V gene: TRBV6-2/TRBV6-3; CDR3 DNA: TGTGCCAGCAGTTACTCGGGACAGGGCAAACTGTTTTTT; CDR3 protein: CASSYSGQGKLFF
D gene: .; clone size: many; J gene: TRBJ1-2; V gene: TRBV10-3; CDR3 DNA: TGTGCCATCAGCCCGAACAACTATAACTATGGCTACACCTTC; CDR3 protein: CAISPNNYNYGYTF
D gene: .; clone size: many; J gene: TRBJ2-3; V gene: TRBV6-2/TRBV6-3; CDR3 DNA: TGTGCCAGCAGCACGACAGTGGGCGATACGCAGTATTTT; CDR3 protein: CASSTTVGDTQYF
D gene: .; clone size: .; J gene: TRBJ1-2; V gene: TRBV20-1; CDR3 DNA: TGCAGTGCTAGTGCCACTGAAGGGGGGTATGGCTACACCTTC; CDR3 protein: CSASATEGGYGYTF
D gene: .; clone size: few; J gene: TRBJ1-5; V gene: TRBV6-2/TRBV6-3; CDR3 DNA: TGTGCCAGCAGTACGAGTCCTCAGGGCCTTAGCAATCAGCCCCAGCATTTT; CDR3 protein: CASSTSPQGLSNQPQHF
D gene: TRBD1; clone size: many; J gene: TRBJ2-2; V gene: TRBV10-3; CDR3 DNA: TGTGCCATCCGAGGGACAGGCGGAACCGGGGAGCTGTTTTTT; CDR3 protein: CAIRGTGGTGELFF
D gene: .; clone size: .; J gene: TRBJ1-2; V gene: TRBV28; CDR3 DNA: TGTGCCAGCAGCTCGCCCGGCGGCAAGAACTATGGCTACACCTTC; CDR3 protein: CASSSPGGKNYGYTF
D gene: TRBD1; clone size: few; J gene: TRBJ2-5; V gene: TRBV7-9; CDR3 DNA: TGTGCCAGCAGCTCCCAGGACAGGGTTCTTCAAGGGACCCAGTACTTC; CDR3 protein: CASSSQDRVLQGTQYF
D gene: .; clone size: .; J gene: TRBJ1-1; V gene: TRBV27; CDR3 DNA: TGTGCCAGCAGTTATTCTCCGGGCGGTTGGAACACTGAAGCTTTCTTT; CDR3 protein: CASSYSPGGWNTEAFF
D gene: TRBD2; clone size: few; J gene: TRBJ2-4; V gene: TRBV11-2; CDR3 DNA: TGTGCCAGCAGCCGAATAGCGGGGGGTTTCGATGAGCAGTACTTC; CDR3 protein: CASSRIAGGFDEQYF
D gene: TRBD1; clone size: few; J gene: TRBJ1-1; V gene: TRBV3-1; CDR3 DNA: TGTGCCAGCAGCCAGGGACAGGTCCTGGAAGCTTTCTTT; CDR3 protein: CASSQGQVLEAFF
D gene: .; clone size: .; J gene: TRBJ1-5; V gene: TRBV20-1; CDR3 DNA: TGCAGTGCTACCTGGGGATCTGGACAGCCCCAGCATTTT; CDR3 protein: CSATWGSGQPQHF